These 21 T cell receptor beta chains share one sample of origin, sequenced in a study of cytomegalovirus exposure and HLA in healthy donors (dated by TCRdb to 2017 to 2019). The protocol used for the library was the immunoSEQ multiplex PCR assay. The multiplex PCR relied on a mix of 60 forward primers for TCR Vbeta segments and 13 reverse primers for TCR Jbeta segments. This is the immuneACCESS table as TCRdb keeps it, with only in-frame sequences that have V and J called. A part of the clones is gone; compared with another copy, unresolved V genes explain less than half, and the rest is unexplained. A total of under 200,000 clones appear in this sample, approximately 81% of them only once. The ten biggest clones cover approximately 1.3% of the sample. Source material: PBMCs. The source of these receptors is a man younger than 35 in good health and CMV-seronegative.

The table lists this clone with a count of one. V gene TRBV9 combines with J gene TRBJ2-1, with 10 nucleotides matching TRBD2. Germline V gives CDR1 SGDLS, CDR2 YYNGEE. The V and J ends lost 2 bases and 4 bases, in that order; junction bases with no gene match: 3. The CDR3 consists of 15 residues. CDR3 loop: CASSVSGGRYNEQFF. Here the CDR3 DNA reads TGTGCCAGCAGCGTTAGCGGGGGGCGGTACAATGAGCAGTTCTTC.

V usage is TRBV5-1 and J usage is TRBJ1-4; TRBD1 agrees at 7 bases. The length of the CDR3 is 15 residues. CDR1 is SGHRS, CDR2 YFSETQ, per germline. Trimming cost V 4 bases and J 2 bases; bases outside gene matches: 5. As DNA, the CDR3 is TGCGCCAGCAGCACCACGACAGGGACTAATGAAAAACTGTTTTTT. Translating it yields CASSTTTGTNEKLFF.

The chain is built from TRBV7-9 and TRBJ1-2; the match to TRBD1 covers 8 bases. V shed 4 bases, J shed 5 bases, and the junction held 9 bases outside the gene matches. Germline CDR1 is SEHNR and CDR2 is FQNEAQ (reference sequence). This CDR3 is built from 15 residues. CDR3 region: CASSSPGQVLYGYTF. In DNA form, the CDR3 reads TGTGCCAGCAGCTCCCCGGGACAGGTCCTTTATGGCTACACCTTC. The variable domain in full, completed from reference TRBV7-9 and TRBJ1-2, reads DTGVSQNPRHKITKRGQNVTFRCDPISEHNRLYWYRQTLGQGPEFLTYFQNEAQLEKSRLLSDRFSAERPKGSFSTLEIQRTEQGDSAMYLCASSSPGQVLYGYTFGSGTRLTVV.

This clone has a single count. The chain is built from TRBV19 and TRBJ1-2, with D uncertain. V was shortened by 7 bases and J by 7 bases, with 7 bases between the two germline ends. Per germline, CDR1 LNHDA and CDR2 SQIVND (reference sequence). The CDR3 length is 10 residues. The CDR3 reads CASKGGGYTF. CDR3 in DNA: TGTGCCAGTAAAGGAGGTGGCTACACCTTC.

The chain has TRBV6-5 and TRBJ1-2; D unclear. V was cut by 2 bases and J by 2 bases, with 6 bases left in between. CDR3 length: 13 amino acids. CDR1 and CDR2 (germline): MNHEY, SVGAGI. The CDR3 DNA follows: TGTGCCAGCAGTTACGGGCAGAACTATGGCTACACCTTC. Its translation: CASSYGQNYGYTF.

This clone was counted only a few times. J is TRBJ2-3 and V is TRBV7-2, with 7 bases matching TRBD2. CDR3 length equals 17 residues. With 1 base clipped from V and 2 bases from J, the junction kept 9 bases outside the gene matches. Germline loops: CDR1 SGHTA, CDR2 FQGNSA. This chain's CDR3 is CASSLGVAGSYTDTQYF. Written as DNA, the CDR3 is TGTGCCAGCAGCTTAGGAGTAGCGGGCTCCTACACAGATACGCAGTATTTT.

The V and J genes are TRBV27 and TRBJ2-7; 8 bases fit TRBD1. The CDR3 loop spans 13 amino acids. The V gene's germline CDR1 is MNHEY and CDR2 SMNVEV (reference sequence). Losses at the gene ends were 8 bases for V and 1 base for J; bases not matched to a gene: 4. CDR3 sequence: CASRQGISYEQYF. The CDR3 DNA follows: TGTGCCAGCCGACAGGGGATTTCCTACGAGCAGTACTTC.

The chain employs TRBV2 and TRBJ1-4; no clear D gene. The V end lost 7 bases, the J end lost 6 bases, and 12 bases lay between the germline ends. This CDR3 spans 13 amino acids. The germline gives CDR1 SNHLY, CDR2 FYNNEI. CDR3 sequence reads: CASTTGLDEKLFF. The CDR3 region has the DNA TGTGCCAGCACCACTGGTTTGGATGAAAAACTGTTTTTT.

The rearrangement joins TRBV27 to TRBJ2-7; 8 bases fit TRBD1. The CDR3 is 15 residues long. With V trimmed by 6 bases and J by 0 bases, 7 bases remained unmatched. Germline values: CDR1 MNHEY, CDR2 SMNVEV (reference sequence). The CDR3 region is CASSRTGSGSYEQYF. The CDR3 DNA reads as TGTGCCAGCAGCCGGACAGGGTCCGGCTCCTACGAGCAGTACTTC.

The chain links TRBV5-1 to TRBJ2-7; D possibly corresponds to TRBD1 (6 bases). V dropped 4 bases and J dropped 6 bases, with 14 bases sitting between them. Germline CDR1 is SGHRS and CDR2 is YFSETQ. This CDR3 region has 13 residues. This chain's CDR3 is CASSLGQSCEQYF. The CDR3 region has the DNA TGCGCCAGCAGCCTGGGACAAAGCTGCGAGCAGTACTTC.

At least ten counts were recorded for this clone. The chain is built from TRBV2 and TRBJ2-1; 10 bases agree with TRBD2. The junction had 3 bases not matched to a gene; V was cut back by 3 bases and J by 1 base. CDR1 is SNHLY and CDR2 is FYNNEI in the germline V gene. This CDR3 contains 16 residues. CDR3 protein: CASSDLLAGSYNEQFF. In nucleotides, the CDR3 is TGTGCCAGCAGTGACTTACTAGCGGGATCCTACAATGAGCAGTTCTTC.

This clone showed up just a few times. The sample carries other DNA sequences with the same CDR3. V gene TRBV4-3 combines with J gene TRBJ1-5; TRBD1 aligns across 7 bases. Germline V gene lookup returns CDR1 LGHNA and CDR2 YSLEER. The CDR3 extends over 16 amino acids. Trimming took 4 bases from V and 0 from J; bases not matched to a gene: 6. The CDR3 DNA sequence: TGCGCCAGCAGCCTAAACAGGGGCCTTAGCAATCAGCCCCAGCATTTT. It yields the protein CASSLNRGLSNQPQHF.

This clone was seen only a few times. The rearrangement joins TRBV5-5 to TRBJ1-1, with 10 bases fitting TRBD1. V lost 2 bases and J lost 3; bases outside the gene matches: 7. The CDR3 is made up of 16 amino acids. Germline lookup yields CDR1 SGHKS and CDR2 YYEKEE (reference sequence). CDR3 protein: CASSFLRQGADTEAFF. The CDR3, as DNA: TGTGCCAGCAGCTTTCTCAGACAGGGGGCGGACACTGAAGCTTTCTTT.

The chain combines TRBV7-9 with TRBJ2-7; TRBD1 agrees at 8 bases. CDR1 and CDR2 (germline): SEHNR, FQNEAQ (reference sequence). CDR3 length: 13 amino acids. The junction had 7 bases not matched to a gene; V was cut back by 7 bases and J by 5 bases. The CDR3 here is CASNPGGPHEQYF. The CDR3 DNA reads TGTGCCAGCAATCCAGGGGGCCCCCACGAGCAGTACTTC.

This clone was observed a single time. The genes are TRBV7-9 and TRBJ2-1; unclear D gene. Germline CDR1 reads SEHNR; CDR2 reads FQNEAQ (reference sequence). The ends were cut back, 5 bases at V and 10 bases at J, with 15 bases in the middle. This CDR3 is built from 13 residues. The CDR3, as DNA: TGTGCCAGCAGCCCTTGGGTCTCCGGGGAGCAGTTCTTC. Protein product: CASSPWVSGEQFF. The full variable domain, completed using reference TRBV7-9 and TRBJ2-1, is DTGVSQNPRHKITKRGQNVTFRCDPISEHNRLYWYRQTLGQGPEFLTYFQNEAQLEKSRLLSDRFSAERPKGSFSTLEIQRTEQGDSAMYLCASSPWVSGEQFFGPGTRLTVL.

This chain's CDR3 is CASSLGTSGRGTNEQFF. The CDR3 DNA follows: TGTGCCAGCAGCTTGGGGACTAGCGGGAGGGGAACGAATGAGCAGTTCTTC. The chain carries TRBV5-4 and TRBJ2-1, with 15 bases that match TRBD2. The V gene's germline CDR1 is SGHNT and CDR2 YYREEE (reference sequence). V dropped 0 bases and J dropped 7; count of bases not matched to a gene: 5. This CDR3 has 17 amino acids.

The chain couples TRBV11-3 to TRBJ2-3; 8 nucleotides align to TRBD1. There are 14 residues in the CDR3. Germline V gene sequence: CDR1 SGHNT, CDR2 YENEEA. Germline trimming cut 5 bases from V and 4 bases from J; bases unmatched to any gene: 5. The DNA for the CDR3 is TGTGCCAGCAGCCAACAGGGGGGAGCAGATACGCAGTATTTT. Encoded protein: CASSQQGGADTQYF.

The chain employs TRBV10-3 and TRBJ2-6; no clear D gene. Trimming cost V 5 bases and J 2 bases, with 7 bases left between them. The CDR3 contains 14 residues. CDR1 ENHRY and CDR2 SYGVKD come from the germline V gene. This chain's CDR3 is CAISPLAGANVLTF. CDR3 coding DNA: TGTGCCATCAGTCCCCTAGCTGGGGCCAACGTCCTGACTTTC.

V and J are TRBV4-3 and TRBJ1-2; tentative D call: TRBD1 (6 bases). Germline V lookup: CDR1 LGHNA, CDR2 YSLEER. V was clipped by 3 bases and J by 5 bases, with 10 bases between them. The CDR3 extends over 13 amino acids. CDR3 amino acids: CASSQDRRYGYTF. Written as DNA, the CDR3 is TGCGCCAGCAGCCAGGACAGAAGATATGGCTACACCTTC.

The gene calls are TRBV5-6 and TRBJ2-7; the D gene is possibly TRBD2 (5 bases). Germline lookup yields CDR1 SGHDT and CDR2 YYEEEE. The CDR3 runs 14 residues. V dropped 0 bases and J dropped 0 bases, with 7 bases sitting between them. The CDR3 sequence is CASSLGTASYEQYF. The DNA of the CDR3 is TGTGCCAGCAGCTTGGGGACTGCCTCCTACGAGCAGTACTTC.

This clone was counted only a few times. The chain combines TRBV5-1 with TRBJ1-2; the D is unclear. V was trimmed by 5 bases and J by 6 bases, leaving 14 bases between them. Looked up from germline, CDR1 is SGHRS and CDR2 is YFSETQ. CDR3 length: 13 residues. CDR3 sequence (DNA): TGCGCCAGCAGTGAGCACGGGGTAGATGGCTACACCTTC. This sequence encodes CASSEHGVDGYTF.